This T cell receptor (beta chain) is from a study of beta chain features in type 1 diabetes. Study-wide findings and caveats: Diminished insertions and augmented deletions at VDJ junctions characterized type 1 diabetes patients.

Of note for this clone: Its antigen remains unidentified.

The authors reverse transcribed all of the isolated RNA, so sequencing captured expressed TCRB transcripts. TCRdb's table, derived via immunoSEQ multiplex PCR, lists solely in-frame clones and lacks some. The sample carries around 170,000 clones, just over 9% recorded once. This CDR3 region has 14 residues. Germline V CDR1 and CDR2: LNHDA, SQIVND (reference sequence). The J segment lost 7 bases and the V segment lost 7 bases, leaving 8 bases of the junction unmatched. This chain links TRBV19 with TRBJ1-5; TRBD1 matches at 9 bases. The sample taken for sequencing was central memory CD4+ T cells from blood. This clonotype originated in a woman aged 18-29 years in good health. CDR3 in amino acids: CASNRDRVGQPQHF. In DNA form, the CDR3 reads TGTGCCAGTAACCGGGACAGGGTGGGACAGCCCCAGCATTTT.